This T cell receptor (beta chain) derives from a study of cytomegalovirus exposure and HLA in healthy donors. Overall study context: Out of roughly 200 million T cells, an earlier analysis found more than 95 million unique TCR beta sequences in total. Study-level results: Later analysis demonstrated an association between a missense DCLRE1C variant and TCR beta V- and J-gene trimming. Most TCR sequences were rare, but some public TCRs occurred in many donors. Donors belonging to an Asian-associated ancestry cluster reportedly showed fewer N-insertions in productive TCRs than the approximately 670-donor mean, according to what a later analysis found.

With 5 bases clipped from V and 3 bases from J, the junction kept 5 bases outside the gene matches. The germline CDR1 and CDR2 sequences are LGHNA and YNFKEQ. CDR3 length: 15 residues. On this clone: What it recognizes is unknown.

It was with 60 Vbeta and 13 Jbeta primers that the PCR ran. TCRdb keeps only in-frame clones here, not all; method: immunoSEQ multiplex PCR. The clone table shows about 170,000 clones, with the ten largest holding 0.7% to 1%. The sequence derives from a woman younger than 35 in good health and CMV-seropositive. The sequenced sample consisted of PBMCs. The gene calls are TRBV4-2 and TRBJ2-7, with 12 bases fitting TRBD1. The CDR3 sequence is CASSERDRGLYEQYF. In nucleotides, the CDR3 is TGTGCCAGCAGCGAACGGGACAGGGGGCTCTACGAGCAGTACTTC.